This is a list of T cell receptor beta chains from one sample in a study of T cell changes during pregnancy in multiple sclerosis. The method was immunoSEQ multiplex PCR; TCRdb's version includes in-frame clones alone and lacks a portion of them. The table includes about 60,000 clones, approximately 92% detected once. Specimen: peripheral blood, collected in the first trimester of pregnancy. These TCRs come from a female donor with multiple sclerosis, enrolled in a pregnancy study. Each CDR3 is given with its conserved first and last residue.

CDR3aa | j_gene | v_gene
CASSAYAGSEAFF | TRBJ1-1 | TRBV6-5
CASSAHSRGADTQYF | TRBJ2-3 | TRBV9
CASSLPGQGPEAFF | TRBJ1-1 | TRBV7-8
CASSPPLRGGSGYTF | TRBJ1-2 | TRBV18
CASSSGQGMGEKLFF | TRBJ1-4 | TRBV5-1
CASSPGHTNTGELFF | TRBJ2-2 | TRBV11-1
CASSLPGLGTPLHF | TRBJ1-6 | TRBV7-2
CASSSDRLREAFF | TRBJ1-1 | TRBV7-2
CAWGEGDTEAFF | TRBJ1-1 | TRBV30
CASSPFEGGEQYF | TRBJ2-7 | TRBV27
CSVAGTGNEKLFF | TRBJ1-4 | TRBV29-1
CASAPEGSADTQYF | TRBJ2-3 | TRBV6-4
CASSPGRLAHNEQFF | TRBJ2-1 | TRBV7-8
CASSPLLGAVDEQFF | TRBJ2-1 | TRBV18
CASSPTTGTYEQYF | TRBJ2-7 | TRBV2
CASSEYSLGGYTF | TRBJ1-2 | TRBV25-1
CATSGTSGVSTDTQYF | TRBJ2-3 | TRBV11-2